This TCR beta chain was identified in a study of T cells in localized non-small cell lung cancer. From germline, CDR1 is LNHDA and CDR2 SQIVND (reference sequence). V was pared by 9 bases and J by 7 bases, with 8 bases of the junction left unmatched. This CDR3 has 12 residues. TCRdb's copy holds only in-frame clones and misses some; the assay was immunoSEQ multiplex PCR. The sample has under 60,000 clones, roughly 90% seen once. This clonotype was obtained from a male donor older than 55 with stage III squamous cell lung carcinoma. This specimen was peripheral blood, taken before any cancer treatment. The V gene is TRBV19, the J gene TRBJ1-2; 7 nucleotides line up with TRBD1. The CDR3 DNA follows: TGTGCCAGCTGGGGCAGGGGGTTTGGCTACACCTTC. Translating it yields CASWGRGFGYTF.